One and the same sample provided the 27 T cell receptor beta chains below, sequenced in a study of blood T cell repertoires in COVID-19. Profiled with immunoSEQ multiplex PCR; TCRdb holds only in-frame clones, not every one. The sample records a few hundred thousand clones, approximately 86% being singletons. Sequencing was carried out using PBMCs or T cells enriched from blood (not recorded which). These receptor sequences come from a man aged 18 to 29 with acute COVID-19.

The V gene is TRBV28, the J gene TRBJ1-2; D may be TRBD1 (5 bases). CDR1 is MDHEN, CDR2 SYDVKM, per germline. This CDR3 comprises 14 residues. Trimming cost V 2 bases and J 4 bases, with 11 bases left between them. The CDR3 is CASSLDEQGYGYTF. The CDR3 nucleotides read TGTGCCAGCAGTTTAGACGAGCAGGGCTATGGCTACACCTTC.

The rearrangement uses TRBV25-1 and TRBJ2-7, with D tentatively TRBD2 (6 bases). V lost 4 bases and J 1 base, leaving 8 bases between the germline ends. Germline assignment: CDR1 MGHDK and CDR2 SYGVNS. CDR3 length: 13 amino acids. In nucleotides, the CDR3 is TGTGCCAGCAGTGCTAGCGCGTCCTACGAGCAGTACTTC. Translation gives CASSASASYEQYF.

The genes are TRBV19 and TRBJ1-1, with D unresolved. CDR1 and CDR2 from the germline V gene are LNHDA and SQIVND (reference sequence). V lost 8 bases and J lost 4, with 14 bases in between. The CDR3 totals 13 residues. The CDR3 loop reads CASSLGGSTEAFF. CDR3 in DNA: TGTGCCAGTTCATTAGGAGGTAGCACTGAAGCTTTCTTT.

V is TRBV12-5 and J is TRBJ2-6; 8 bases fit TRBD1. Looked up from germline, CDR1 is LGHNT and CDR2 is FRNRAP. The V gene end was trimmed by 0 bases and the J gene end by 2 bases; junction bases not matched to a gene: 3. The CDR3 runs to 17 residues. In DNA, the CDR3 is TGTGCTAGTGGTTTGGTTTCGACAGGGGCTGGGGCCAACGTCCTGACTTTC. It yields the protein CASGLVSTGAGANVLTF.

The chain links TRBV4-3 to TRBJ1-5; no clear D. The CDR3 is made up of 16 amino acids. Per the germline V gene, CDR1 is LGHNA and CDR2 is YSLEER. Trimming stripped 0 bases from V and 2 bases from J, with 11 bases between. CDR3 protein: CASSQDLWQGNQPQHF. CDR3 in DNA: TGCGCCAGCAGCCAAGATTTATGGCAGGGCAATCAGCCCCAGCATTTT.

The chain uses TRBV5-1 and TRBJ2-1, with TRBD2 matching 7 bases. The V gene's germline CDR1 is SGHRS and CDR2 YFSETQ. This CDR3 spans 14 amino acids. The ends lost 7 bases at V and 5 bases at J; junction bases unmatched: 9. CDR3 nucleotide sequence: TGCGCCAGCGGACGGGACTACAAAGACAATGAGCAGTTCTTC. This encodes CASGRDYKDNEQFF. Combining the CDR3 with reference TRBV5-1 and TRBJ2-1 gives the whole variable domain KAGVTQTPRYLIKTRGQQVTLSCSPISGHRSVSWYQQTPGQGLQFLFEYFSETQRNKGNFPGRFSGRQFSNSRSEMNVSTLELGDSALYLCASGRDYKDNEQFFGPGTRLTVL.

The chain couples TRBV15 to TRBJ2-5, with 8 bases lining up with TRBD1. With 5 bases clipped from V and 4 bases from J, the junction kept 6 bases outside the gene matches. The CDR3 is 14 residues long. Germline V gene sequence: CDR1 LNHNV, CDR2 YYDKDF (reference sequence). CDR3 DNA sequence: TGTGCCACCAGCCCGGGGACAGGAGGAGAGACCCAGTACTTC. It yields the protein CATSPGTGGETQYF.

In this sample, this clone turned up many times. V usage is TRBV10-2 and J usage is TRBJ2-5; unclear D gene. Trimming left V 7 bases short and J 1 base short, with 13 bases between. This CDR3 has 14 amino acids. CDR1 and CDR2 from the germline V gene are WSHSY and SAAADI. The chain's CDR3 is CASNPSSVQETQYF. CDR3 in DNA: TGCGCCAGCAACCCTAGTTCGGTCCAAGAGACCCAGTACTTC.

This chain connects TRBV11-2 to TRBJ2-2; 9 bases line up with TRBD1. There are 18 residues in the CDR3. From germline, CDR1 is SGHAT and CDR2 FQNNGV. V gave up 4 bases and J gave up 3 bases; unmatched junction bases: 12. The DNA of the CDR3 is TGTGCCAGCAGCTCCCTGGACAGGGGCCCTCTGGACACCGGGGAGCTGTTTTTT. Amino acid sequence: CASSSLDRGPLDTGELFF.

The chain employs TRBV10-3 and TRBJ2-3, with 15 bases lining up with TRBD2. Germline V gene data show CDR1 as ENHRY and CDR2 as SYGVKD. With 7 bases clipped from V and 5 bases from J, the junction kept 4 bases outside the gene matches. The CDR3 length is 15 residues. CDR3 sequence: CAIKGLAGGEDTQYF. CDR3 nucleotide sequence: TGTGCCATCAAGGGACTAGCGGGAGGTGAAGATACGCAGTATTTT.

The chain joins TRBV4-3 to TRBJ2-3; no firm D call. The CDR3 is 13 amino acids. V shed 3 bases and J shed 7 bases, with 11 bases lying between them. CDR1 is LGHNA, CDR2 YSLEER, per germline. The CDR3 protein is CASSQRTINTQYF. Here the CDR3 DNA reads TGCGCCAGCAGCCAGCGTACGATAAATACGCAGTATTTT.

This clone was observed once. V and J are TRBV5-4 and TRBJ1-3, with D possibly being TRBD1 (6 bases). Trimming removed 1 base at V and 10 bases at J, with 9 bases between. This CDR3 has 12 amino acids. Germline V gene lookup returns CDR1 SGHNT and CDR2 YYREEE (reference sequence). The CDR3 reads CASSLTGKTIYF. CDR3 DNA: TGTGCCAGCAGCTTGACAGGGAAGACCATATATTTT.

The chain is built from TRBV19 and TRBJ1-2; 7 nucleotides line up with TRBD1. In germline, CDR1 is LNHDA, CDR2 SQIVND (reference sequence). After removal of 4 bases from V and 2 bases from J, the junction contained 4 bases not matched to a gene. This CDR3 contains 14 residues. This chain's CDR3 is CASSKGQSNYGYTF. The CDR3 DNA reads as TGTGCCAGTAGTAAGGGACAGTCCAACTATGGCTACACCTTC.

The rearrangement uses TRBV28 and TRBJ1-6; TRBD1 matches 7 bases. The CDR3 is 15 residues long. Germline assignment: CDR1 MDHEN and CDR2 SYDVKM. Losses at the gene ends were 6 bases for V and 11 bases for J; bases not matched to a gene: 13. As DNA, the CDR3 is TGTGCCAGCAGCTCCGGGACAGATATGGGGGCACCCCTCCACTTT. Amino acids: CASSSGTDMGAPLHF. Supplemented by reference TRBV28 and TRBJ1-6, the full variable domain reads DVKVTQSSRYLVKRTGEKVFLECVQDMDHENMFWYRQDPGLGLRLIYFSYDVKMKEKGDIPEGYSVSREKKERFSLILESASTNQTSMYLCASSSGTDMGAPLHFGNGTRLTVT.

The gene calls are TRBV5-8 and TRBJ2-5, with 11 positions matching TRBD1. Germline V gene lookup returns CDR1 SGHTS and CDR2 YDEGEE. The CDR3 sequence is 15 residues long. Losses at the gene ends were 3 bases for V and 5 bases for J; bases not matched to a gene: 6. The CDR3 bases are TGTGCCAGCAGCTGGACAGGGGGCGGTAGGGAGACCCAGTACTTC. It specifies CASSWTGGGRETQYF.

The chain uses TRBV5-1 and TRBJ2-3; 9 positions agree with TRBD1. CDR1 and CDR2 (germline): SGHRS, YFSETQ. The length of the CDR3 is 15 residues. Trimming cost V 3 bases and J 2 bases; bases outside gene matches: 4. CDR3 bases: TGCGCCAGCAGCTCCCGGGACAGGGCCACAGATACGCAGTATTTT. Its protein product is CASSSRDRATDTQYF. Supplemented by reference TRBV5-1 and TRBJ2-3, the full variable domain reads KAGVTQTPRYLIKTRGQQVTLSCSPISGHRSVSWYQQTPGQGLQFLFEYFSETQRNKGNFPGRFSGRQFSNSRSEMNVSTLELGDSALYLCASSSRDRATDTQYFGPGTRLTVL.

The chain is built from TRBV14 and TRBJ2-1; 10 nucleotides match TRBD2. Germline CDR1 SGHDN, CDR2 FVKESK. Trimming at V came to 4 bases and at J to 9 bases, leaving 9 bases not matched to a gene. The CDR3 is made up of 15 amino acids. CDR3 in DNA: TGTGCCAGCAGCCGATTAGCGGGAGGCCCGCGTGAGCAGTTCTTC. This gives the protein CASSRLAGGPREQFF.

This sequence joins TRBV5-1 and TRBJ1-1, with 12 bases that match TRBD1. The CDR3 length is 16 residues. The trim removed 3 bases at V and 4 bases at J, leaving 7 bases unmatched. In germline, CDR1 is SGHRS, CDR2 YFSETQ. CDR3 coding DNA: TGCGCCAGCAGCTCGGGACAGGGGGCGGCCATCACTGAAGCTTTCTTT. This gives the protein CASSSGQGAAITEAFF.

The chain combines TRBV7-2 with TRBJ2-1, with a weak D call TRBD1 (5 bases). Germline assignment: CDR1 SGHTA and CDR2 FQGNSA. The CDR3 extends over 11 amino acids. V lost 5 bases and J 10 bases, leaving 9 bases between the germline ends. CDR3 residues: CASSTRTEQFF. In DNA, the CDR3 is TGTGCCAGCAGCACGCGGACAGAGCAGTTCTTC.

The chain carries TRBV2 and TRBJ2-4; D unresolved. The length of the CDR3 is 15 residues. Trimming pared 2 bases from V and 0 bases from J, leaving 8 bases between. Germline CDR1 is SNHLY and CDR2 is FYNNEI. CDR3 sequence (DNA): TGTGCCAGCAGTGAAAGCCTCTCAGCCAAAAACATTCAGTACTTC. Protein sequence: CASSESLSAKNIQYF.

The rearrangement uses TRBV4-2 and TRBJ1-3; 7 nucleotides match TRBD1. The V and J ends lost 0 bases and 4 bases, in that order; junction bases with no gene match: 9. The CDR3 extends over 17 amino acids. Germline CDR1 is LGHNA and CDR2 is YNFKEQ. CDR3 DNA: TGTGCCAGCAGCCAAGAAGGAGGGGGCAAGCGGGGAAACACCATATATTTT. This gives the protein CASSQEGGGKRGNTIYF.

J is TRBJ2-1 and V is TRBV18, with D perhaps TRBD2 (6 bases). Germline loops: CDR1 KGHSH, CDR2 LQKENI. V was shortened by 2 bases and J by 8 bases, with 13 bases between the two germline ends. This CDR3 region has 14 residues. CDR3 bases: TGTGCCAGCTCACCAAGTGCGGGGTGGGATGAGCAGTTCTTC. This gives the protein CASSPSAGWDEQFF. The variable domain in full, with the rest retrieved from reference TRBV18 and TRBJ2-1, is NAGVMQNPRHLVRRRGQEARLRCSPMKGHSHVYWYRQLPEEGLKFMVYLQKENIIDESGMPKERFSAEFPKEGPSILRIQQVVRGDSAAYFCASSPSAGWDEQFFGPGTRLTVL.

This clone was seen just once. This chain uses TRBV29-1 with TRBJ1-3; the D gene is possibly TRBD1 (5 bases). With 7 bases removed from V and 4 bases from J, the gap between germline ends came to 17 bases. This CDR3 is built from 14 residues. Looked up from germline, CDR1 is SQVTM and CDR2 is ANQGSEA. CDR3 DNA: TGCAGCGGTGCACTTCAGGGTCCCGGAAACACCATATATTTT. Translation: CSGALQGPGNTIYF.

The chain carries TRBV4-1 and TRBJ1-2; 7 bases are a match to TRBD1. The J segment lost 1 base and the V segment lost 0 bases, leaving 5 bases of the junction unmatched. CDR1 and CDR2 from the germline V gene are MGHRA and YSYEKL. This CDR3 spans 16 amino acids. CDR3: CASSQDDRAYNYGYTF. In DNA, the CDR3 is TGCGCCAGCAGCCAAGACGACAGGGCATATAACTATGGCTACACCTTC.

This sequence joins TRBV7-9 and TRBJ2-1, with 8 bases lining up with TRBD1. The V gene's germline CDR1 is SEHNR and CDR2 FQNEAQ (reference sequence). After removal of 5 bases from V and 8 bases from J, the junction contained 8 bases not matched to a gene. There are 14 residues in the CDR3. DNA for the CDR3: TGTGCCAGCAGCGCTCGACAGGGGTACGATGAGCAGTTCTTC. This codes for CASSARQGYDEQFF.

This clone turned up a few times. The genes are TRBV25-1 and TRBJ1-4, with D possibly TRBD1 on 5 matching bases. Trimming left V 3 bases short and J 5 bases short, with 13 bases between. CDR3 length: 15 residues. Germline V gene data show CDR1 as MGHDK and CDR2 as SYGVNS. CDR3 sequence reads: CASSEGGRPNEKLFF. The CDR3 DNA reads TGTGCCAGCAGTGAGGGGGGACGGCCGAATGAAAAACTGTTTTTT. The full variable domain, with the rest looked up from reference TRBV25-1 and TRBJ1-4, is EADIYQTPRYLVIGTGKKITLECSQTMGHDKMYWYQQDPGMELHLIHYSYGVNSTEKGDLSSESTVSRIRTEHFPLTLESARPSHTSQYLCASSEGGRPNEKLFFGSGTQLSVL.

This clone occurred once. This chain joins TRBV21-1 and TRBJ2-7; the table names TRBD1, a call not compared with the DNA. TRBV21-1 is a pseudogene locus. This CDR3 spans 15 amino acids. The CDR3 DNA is TGTGCCAGCAGCACCCGGACAGGGGGGACCTACGAGCAGTACTTC. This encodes CASSTRTGGTYEQYF.